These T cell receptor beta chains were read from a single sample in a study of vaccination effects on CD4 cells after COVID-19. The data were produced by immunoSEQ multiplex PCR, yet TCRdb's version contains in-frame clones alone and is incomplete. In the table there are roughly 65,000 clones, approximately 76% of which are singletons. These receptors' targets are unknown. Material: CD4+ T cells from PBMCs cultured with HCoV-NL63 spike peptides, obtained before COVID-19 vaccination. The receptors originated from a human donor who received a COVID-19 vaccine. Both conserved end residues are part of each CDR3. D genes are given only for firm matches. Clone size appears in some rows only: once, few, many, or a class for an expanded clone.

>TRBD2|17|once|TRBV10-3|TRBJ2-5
CAISPLAGGSFQETQYF
TGTGCCATCAGTCCCCTGGCGGGGGGGTCCTTCCAAGAGACCCAGTACTTC
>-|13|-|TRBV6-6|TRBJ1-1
CASSYSTPAEAFF
TGTGCCAGCAGTTACTCGACCCCGGCTGAAGCTTTCTTT
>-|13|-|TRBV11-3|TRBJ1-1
CASSLETGTEAFF
TGTGCCAGCAGCTTAGAGACGGGCACTGAAGCTTTCTTT
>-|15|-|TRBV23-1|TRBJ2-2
CASSQSAGVSGELFF
TGCGCCAGCAGTCAATCGGCAGGAGTGTCCGGGGAGCTGTTTTTT
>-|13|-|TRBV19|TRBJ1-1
CASSMSARTEAFF
TGTGCCAGTAGTATGTCGGCAAGGACTGAAGCTTTCTTT
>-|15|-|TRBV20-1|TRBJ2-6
CSASATVAGANVLTF
TGCAGTGCTAGTGCGACGGTTGCCGGGGCCAACGTCCTGACTTTC
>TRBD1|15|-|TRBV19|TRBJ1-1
CASSAPGTANTEAFF
TGTGCCAGTAGCGCCCCCGGGACAGCGAACACTGAAGCTTTCTTT
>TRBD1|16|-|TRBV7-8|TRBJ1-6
CASSFAGTGNNSPLHF
TGTGCCAGCAGCTTCGCCGGGACAGGGAATAATTCACCCCTCCACTTT
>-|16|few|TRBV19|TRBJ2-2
CASTGPLGVDTGELFF
TGTGCCAGTACCGGGCCTTTGGGGGTGGACACCGGGGAGCTGTTTTTT
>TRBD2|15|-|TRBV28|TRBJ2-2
CAGGTSGANTGELFF
TGTGCCGGTGGGACTAGCGGGGCGAACACCGGGGAGCTGTTTTTT
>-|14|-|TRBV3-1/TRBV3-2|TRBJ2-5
CASSPGAAKETQYF
TGTGCCAGCAGCCCCGGGGCAGCCAAAGAGACCCAGTACTTC
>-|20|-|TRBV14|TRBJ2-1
CASSQVGGLGVPTSYNEQFF
TGTGCCAGCAGCCAAGTCGGCGGTCTCGGGGTCCCCACATCCTACAATGAGCAGTTCTTC
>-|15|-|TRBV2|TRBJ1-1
CASSIQGLMNTEAFF
TGTGCCAGCAGTATTCAGGGGCTGATGAACACTGAAGCTTTCTTT
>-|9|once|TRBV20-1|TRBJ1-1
CSANTEAFF
TGCAGTGCGAACACTGAAGCTTTCTTT
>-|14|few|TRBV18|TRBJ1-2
CASSPDRESAGYTF
TGTGCCAGCTCACCGGACAGAGAATCTGCCGGCTACACCTTC
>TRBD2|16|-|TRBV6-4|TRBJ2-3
CASSVQGLAGGYAQYF
TGTGCCAGCAGCGTTCAGGGACTAGCGGGGGGCTATGCGCAGTATTTT
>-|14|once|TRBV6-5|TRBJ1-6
CASSYSRGRSPLHF
TGTGCCAGCAGTTACTCAAGGGGTCGGTCACCCCTCCACTTT